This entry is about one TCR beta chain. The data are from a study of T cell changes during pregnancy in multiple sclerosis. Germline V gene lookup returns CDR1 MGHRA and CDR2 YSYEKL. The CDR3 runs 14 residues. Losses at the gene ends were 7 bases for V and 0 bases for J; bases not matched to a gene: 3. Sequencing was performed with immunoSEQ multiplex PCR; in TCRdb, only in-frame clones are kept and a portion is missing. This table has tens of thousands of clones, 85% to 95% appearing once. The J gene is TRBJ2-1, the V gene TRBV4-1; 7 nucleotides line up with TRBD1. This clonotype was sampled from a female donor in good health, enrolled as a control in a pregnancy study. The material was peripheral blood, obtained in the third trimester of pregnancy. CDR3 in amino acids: CASNRDSSYNEQFF. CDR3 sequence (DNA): TGCGCCAGCAACCGGGACAGCTCCTACAATGAGCAGTTCTTC.